The sequence of this TCR beta chain was determined in a study of blood T cells in healthy people across ages. The authors ran a second PCR of about 6 to 11 cycles using a sample-barcoded 5' primer and a J-beta primer mix. Each cDNA molecule received a tag from a template-switch adaptor that had 12 random nucleotides. In TCRdb, the 5' RACE reads were re-called with MiXCR into one record per CDR3 protein. The repertoire holds fewer than 700,000 distinct CDR3 sequences, with around 43% as singletons. Isolated per sample were at least 7 million PBMCs. Germline values: CDR1 SGHTA, CDR2 FQGNSA. This CDR3 has 17 amino acids. The V gene lost 1 base and the J gene lost 0 bases, with 16 bases spanning the gap.

This chain uses TRBV7-2 with TRBJ2-7, with a weak D call TRBD2 (5 bases). Material for sequencing was blood. This TCR was sampled from an older man in good health. Here the CDR3 DNA reads TGTGCCAGCAGCTTAGTTGAAGGGCGGAGGAGCTCCTACGAGCAGTACTTC. It translates to CASSLVEGRRSSYEQYF.